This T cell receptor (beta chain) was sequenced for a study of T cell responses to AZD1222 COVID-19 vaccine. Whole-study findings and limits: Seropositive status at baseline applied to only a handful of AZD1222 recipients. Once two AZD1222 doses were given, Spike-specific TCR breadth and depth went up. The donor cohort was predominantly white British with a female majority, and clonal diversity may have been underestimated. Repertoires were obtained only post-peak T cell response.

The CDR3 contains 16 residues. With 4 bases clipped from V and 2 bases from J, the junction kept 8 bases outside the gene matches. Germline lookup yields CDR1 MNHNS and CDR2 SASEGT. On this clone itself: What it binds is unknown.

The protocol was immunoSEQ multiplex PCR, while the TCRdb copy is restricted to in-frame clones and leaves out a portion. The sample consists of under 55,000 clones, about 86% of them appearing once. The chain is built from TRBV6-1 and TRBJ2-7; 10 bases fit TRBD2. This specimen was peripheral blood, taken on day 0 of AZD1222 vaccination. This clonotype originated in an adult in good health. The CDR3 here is CASSVSWTSGTYEQYF. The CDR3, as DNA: TGTGCCAGCAGTGTTTCATGGACTAGCGGTACCTACGAGCAGTACTTC.